Shown below are 10 T cell receptor beta chains from a single sample sequenced in a study of cytomegalovirus exposure and HLA in healthy donors. PCR amplification relied on 60 Vbeta primers (plus 13 Jbeta primers). The assay was immunoSEQ multiplex PCR, and TCRdb's table has in-frame clones only and misses some. The sample lists 180,000 or so clones; roughly 82% were seen once. Sequenced sample: PBMCs. Receptor source: a man in his forties or fifties in good health and CMV-seronegative.

V usage is TRBV19 and J usage is TRBJ2-5; D is undetermined. Trimming removed 8 bases from V and 1 base from J, with 8 bases in between. This CDR3 spans 12 amino acids. Looked up from germline, CDR1 is LNHDA and CDR2 is SQIVND (reference sequence). The CDR3 sequence is CASGAGQETQYF. In DNA, the CDR3 is TGTGCCAGTGGCGCAGGCCAAGAGACCCAGTACTTC.

The chain employs TRBV5-1 and TRBJ2-5; D may be TRBD2 (5 bases). Germline V gives CDR1 SGHRS, CDR2 YFSETQ. CDR3 length equals 16 residues. V lost 1 base to trimming and J lost 2 bases, with 15 bases between them. The CDR3 protein is CASSLSPPAVQETQYF. The CDR3 DNA follows: TGCGCCAGCAGCTTGTCCCCCCCAGCGGTACAAGAGACCCAGTACTTC.

This sequence joins TRBV7-9 and TRBJ2-7; 12 positions agree with TRBD1. The CDR3 spans 16 residues. The germline V gene encodes CDR1 SEHNR and CDR2 FQNEAQ (reference sequence). V lost 6 bases to trimming and J lost 4 bases; unmatched junction nucleotides: 10. The CDR3 reads CASSSYPGQGAYEQYF. The CDR3, as DNA: TGTGCCAGCAGTTCATACCCGGGACAGGGGGCTTACGAGCAGTACTTC.

The chain employs TRBV6-5 and TRBJ2-7; 7 bases line up with TRBD2. Germline V gives CDR1 MNHEY, CDR2 SVGAGI. The CDR3 spans 13 residues. J lost 1 base, V lost 4 bases, and 1 base had no gene match. The CDR3 bases are TGTGCCAGCAGTTGGCGGGGGTCCTACGAGCAGTACTTC. Its translation: CASSWRGSYEQYF.

The genes are TRBV6-6 and TRBJ1-3; TRBD1 might be the D (6 bases). Trimming cost V 2 bases and J 3 bases, with 11 bases left between them. This CDR3 is 15 amino acids long. The germline V gene encodes CDR1 MNHNY and CDR2 SVGAGI (reference sequence). In DNA form, the CDR3 reads TGTGCCAGCAGTTACAAGGGGGACGGTGGAAACACCATATATTTT. This codes for CASSYKGDGGNTIYF.

The CDR3 reads CASSQALIRGSGELFF. The CDR3 DNA sequence: TGCGCCAGCAGCCAAGCCCTTATTAGGGGGTCGGGGGAGCTGTTTTTT. This chain uses TRBV4-1 with TRBJ2-2; possible D gene TRBD1, 6 bases. The V end was cut by 1 base, the J end by 8 bases, with 17 bases between. CDR1 and CDR2 (germline): MGHRA, YSYEKL. This CDR3 contains 16 residues.

The chain uses TRBV2 and TRBJ2-7, with 11 bases aligning to TRBD1. V was clipped by 5 bases and J by 2 bases; unmatched bases: 2. Germline V gene data show CDR1 as SNHLY and CDR2 as FYNNEI. CDR3 length: 14 amino acids. The CDR3 DNA reads as TGTGCCAGCAGTCGGACAGGGGGCACCTACGAGCAGTACTTC. Encoded protein: CASSRTGGTYEQYF.

The V gene is TRBV27, the J gene TRBJ1-5; D possibly corresponds to TRBD1 (5 bases). The CDR3 covers 15 residues. Trimming left V 6 bases short and J 0 bases short, with 12 bases between. Germline V gene sequence: CDR1 MNHEY, CDR2 SMNVEV (reference sequence). This CDR3 is CASRIQAYSNQPQHF. CDR3 bases: TGTGCCAGCAGGATACAGGCGTATAGCAATCAGCCCCAGCATTTT.

This clone was detected a few times. This rearrangement joins TRBV30 to TRBJ2-7; the match to TRBD1 covers 7 bases. Germline-derived CDR1 and CDR2 are GTSNPN and SVGIG (reference sequence). With 6 bases clipped from V and 3 bases from J, the junction kept 8 bases outside the gene matches. This CDR3 is built from 13 residues. CDR3 protein: CACGPGQSYEQYF. The CDR3 nucleotides are TGTGCCTGCGGACCGGGACAGAGCTACGAGCAGTACTTC.

This chain connects TRBV6-5 to TRBJ2-7, with 8 nucleotides matching TRBD1. The CDR3 runs to 15 residues. The J segment lost 7 bases and the V segment lost 6 bases, leaving 14 bases of the junction unmatched. Germline lookup yields CDR1 MNHEY and CDR2 SVGAGI. Here the CDR3 reads CASRTDRAIIGEQYF. Written as DNA, the CDR3 is TGTGCCAGCAGAACGGACAGGGCGATCATTGGGGAGCAGTACTTC.